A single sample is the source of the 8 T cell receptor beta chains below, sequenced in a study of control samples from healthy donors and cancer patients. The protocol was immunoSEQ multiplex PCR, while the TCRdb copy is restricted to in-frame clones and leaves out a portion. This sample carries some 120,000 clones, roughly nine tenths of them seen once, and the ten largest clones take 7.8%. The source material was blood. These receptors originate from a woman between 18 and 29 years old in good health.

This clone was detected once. CDR3 protein: CASSYSYGTEAFF. The CDR3 coding sequence is TGTGCCAGCAGTTACTCGTACGGCACTGAAGCTTTCTTT. The rearrangement links TRBV6-5 to TRBJ1-1; D gene unclear. Trimming removed 0 bases from V and 4 bases from J, with 6 bases in between. Germline CDR1 reads MNHEY; CDR2 reads SVGAGI. The CDR3 has 13 residues.

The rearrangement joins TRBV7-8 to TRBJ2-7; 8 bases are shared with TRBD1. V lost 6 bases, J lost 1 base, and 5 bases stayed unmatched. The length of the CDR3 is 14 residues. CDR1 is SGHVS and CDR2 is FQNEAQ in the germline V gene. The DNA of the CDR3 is TGTGCCAGCAGACGGGACAGGACGTCCTACGAGCAGTACTTC. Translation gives CASRRDRTSYEQYF. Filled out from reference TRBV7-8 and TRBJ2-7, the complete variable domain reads GAGVSQSPRYKVAKRGQDVALRCDPISGHVSLFWYQQALGQGPEFLTYFQNEAQLDKSGLPSDRFFAERPEGSVSTLKIQRTQQEDSAVYLCASRRDRTSYEQYFGPGTRLTVT.

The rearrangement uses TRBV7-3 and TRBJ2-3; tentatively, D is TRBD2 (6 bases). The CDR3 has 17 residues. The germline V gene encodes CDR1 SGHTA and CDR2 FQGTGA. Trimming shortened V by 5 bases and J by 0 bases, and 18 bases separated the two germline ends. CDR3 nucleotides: TGTGCCAGCAGCGAGGGATGGCGGGGTGGTAGCACAGATACGCAGTATTTT. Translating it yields CASSEGWRGGSTDTQYF.

As DNA, the CDR3 is TGTGCCAGCAGTTTTAGCCCGGCAACTAATGAAAAACTGTTTTTT. Translated: CASSFSPATNEKLFF. This chain links TRBV27 with TRBJ1-4; D remains unclear. The V gene lost 3 bases and the J gene lost 0 bases, with 8 bases spanning the gap. The CDR3 has 15 residues. The germline gives CDR1 MNHEY, CDR2 SMNVEV (reference sequence). Using reference TRBV27 and TRBJ1-4 for the parts outside the CDR3, the full variable domain is EAQVTQNPRYLITVTGKKLTVTCSQNMNHEYMSWYRQDPGLGLRQIYYSMNVEVTDKGDVPEGYKVSRKEKRNFPLILESPSPNQTSLYFCASSFSPATNEKLFFGSGTQLSVL.

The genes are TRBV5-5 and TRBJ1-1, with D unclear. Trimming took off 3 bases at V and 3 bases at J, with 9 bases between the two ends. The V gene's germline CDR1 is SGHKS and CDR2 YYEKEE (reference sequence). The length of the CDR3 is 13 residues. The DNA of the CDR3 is TGTGCCAGCAGCTACGCTGTGGACACTGAAGCTTTCTTT. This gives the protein CASSYAVDTEAFF.

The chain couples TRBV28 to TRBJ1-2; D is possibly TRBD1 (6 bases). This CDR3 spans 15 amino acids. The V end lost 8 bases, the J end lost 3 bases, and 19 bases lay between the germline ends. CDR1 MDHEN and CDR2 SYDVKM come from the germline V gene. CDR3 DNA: TGTGCCAGCGCAGACCGAAACAGGGATCACTATGGCTACACCTTC. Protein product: CASADRNRDHYGYTF.

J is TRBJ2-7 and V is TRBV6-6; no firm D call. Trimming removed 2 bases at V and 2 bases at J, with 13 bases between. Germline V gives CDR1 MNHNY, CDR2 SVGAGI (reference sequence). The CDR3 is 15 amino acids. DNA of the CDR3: TGTGCCAGCAGTTACCAGACAATTGCGACCTACGAGCAGTACTTC. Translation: CASSYQTIATYEQYF.

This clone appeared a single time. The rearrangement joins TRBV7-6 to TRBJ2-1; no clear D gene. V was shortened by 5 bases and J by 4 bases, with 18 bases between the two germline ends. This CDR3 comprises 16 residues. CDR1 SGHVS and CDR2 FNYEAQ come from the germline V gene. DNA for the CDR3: TGTGCCAGCAGCCCTTATCCGGTCACGACGTACAATGAGCAGTTCTTC. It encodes CASSPYPVTTYNEQFF.